This T cell receptor beta chain was obtained from a study of blood T cell repertoires in COVID-19. Profiled with immunoSEQ multiplex PCR; TCRdb holds only in-frame clones, not every one. The sample has 350,000 to 450,000 clones, 75% to 90% seen once. The V end lost 3 bases, the J end lost 3 bases, and 35 bases lay between the germline ends. The CDR3 length is 22 residues. CDR1 is MGHRA and CDR2 is YSYEKL in the germline V gene. The rearrangement links TRBV4-1 to TRBJ1-1, with D perhaps TRBD1 (5 bases). Sequencing used peripheral blood. The clonotype comes from a woman between 18 and 30 years old with acute or convalescent COVID-19. The CDR3 region is CASSQAAFGEGAVGPVDTEAFF. In DNA, the CDR3 is TGCGCCAGCAGCCAGGCGGCTTTCGGTGAAGGGGCGGTGGGTCCTGTAGACACTGAAGCTTTCTTT.